Each of the 24 T cell receptor beta chains below was sequenced from the same sample in a study of blood T cell repertoires in COVID-19. Clones were sequenced by immunoSEQ multiplex PCR, and TCRdb holds only the in-frame ones, with some missing. Found here are about 220,000 clones, approximately 82% of them singletons; the top ten hold less than 4%. Source material: peripheral blood. The receptors stem from a woman of 80 years or more with acute or convalescent COVID-19.

The CDR3 DNA follows: TGTGCCACCAGCAGAGATATTTTTGGGACAGGCCAAACCTTC. It specifies CATSRDIFGTGQTF. This chain connects TRBV15 to TRBJ1-2; TRBD1 matches at 8 bases. Germline CDR1 and CDR2: LNHNV and YYDKDF (reference sequence). The ends lost 0 bases at V and 14 bases at J; junction bases unmatched: 11. This CDR3 spans 14 amino acids.

This clone appeared once. For the CDR3, the DNA is TGTGCCAGTAGTAACCAGGGGACCTACGAGCAGTACTTC. It translates to CASSNQGTYEQYF. This chain joins TRBV19 and TRBJ2-7; tentative D call: TRBD1 (6 bases). The V gene lost 4 bases and the J gene lost 2 bases, with 9 bases spanning the gap. Germline CDR1 is LNHDA and CDR2 is SQIVND (reference sequence). This CDR3 region has 13 residues.

This clone was observed a few times. CDR3 in amino acids: CASSIKRYNTEAFF. The CDR3 DNA reads as TGTGCCAGTAGTATCAAGAGATATAACACTGAAGCTTTCTTT. This rearrangement joins TRBV19 to TRBJ1-1; D remains ambiguous. The CDR3 extends over 14 amino acids. V gave up 3 bases and J gave up 2 bases, with 10 bases separating them. Germline V CDR1 and CDR2: LNHDA, SQIVND (reference sequence).

This clone was counted once. The chain employs TRBV12-3 or TRBV12-4 and TRBJ1-1; D is unresolved. V lost 5 bases and J 1 base, leaving 8 bases between the germline ends. The CDR3 sequence is 13 residues long. The CDR3 nucleotides are TGTGCCAGCAGTCGGAGCGGGAACACTGAAGCTTTCTTT. It translates to CASSRSGNTEAFF.

This clone has more than one count but fewer than ten. V usage is TRBV5-6 and J usage is TRBJ1-5; D is possibly TRBD1 (6 bases). Looked up from germline, CDR1 is SGHDT and CDR2 is YYEEEE. This CDR3 contains 14 residues. Trimming took off 5 bases at V and 3 bases at J, with 12 bases between the two ends. DNA of the CDR3: TGTGCCAGCAGGAGACAGGCGAACAATCAGCCCCAGCATTTT. Translation: CASRRQANNQPQHF. The full variable domain, its missing parts supplied by reference TRBV5-6 and TRBJ1-5, is DAGVTQSPTHLIKTRGQQVTLRCSPKSGHDTVSWYQQALGQGPQFIFQYYEEEERQRGNFPDRFSGHQFPNYSSELNVNALLLGDSALYLCASRRQANNQPQHFGDGTRLSIL.

The rearrangement uses TRBV6-1 and TRBJ1-1; 12 nucleotides line up with TRBD1. Germline assignment: CDR1 MNHNS and CDR2 SASEGT. The V segment lost 2 bases and the J segment 10 bases; nucleotides outside the gene matches: 11. This CDR3 spans 16 amino acids. The DNA for the CDR3 is TGTGCCAGCAGTGAAAAGTCCGGGACAGGGGGCGTCGGAGCTTTCTTT. Its protein is CASSEKSGTGGVGAFF.

This chain joins TRBV4-2 and TRBJ1-2; no clear D. The V end was cut by 4 bases, the J end by 7 bases, with 10 bases between. CDR1 and CDR2 (germline): LGHNA, YNFKEQ. The CDR3 spans 12 residues. The CDR3: CASSRQEGGYTF. In DNA form, the CDR3 reads TGTGCCAGCAGCCGACAAGAGGGTGGCTACACCTTC.

The chain has TRBV2 and TRBJ2-7; a possible D gene is TRBD1 (5 bases). The V end was cut by 6 bases, the J end by 1 base, with 10 bases between. In germline, CDR1 is SNHLY, CDR2 FYNNEI. This CDR3 is 13 amino acids long. The CDR3 sequence: CASRGPLSYEQYF. The CDR3 DNA reads TGTGCCAGCAGGGGGCCCCTATCCTACGAGCAGTACTTC.

The chain joins TRBV12-3 or TRBV12-4 to TRBJ2-7; 9 bases line up with TRBD1. The CDR3 has 13 residues. Trimming cost V 4 bases and J 4 bases; bases outside gene matches: 2. The CDR3 protein is CASSSQGAYEQYF. As DNA, the CDR3 is TGTGCCAGCAGTTCACAGGGGGCGTACGAGCAGTACTTC.

This chain uses TRBV12-5 with TRBJ2-3; a weak D match, TRBD2 (6 bases). The ends were cut back, 0 bases at V and 2 bases at J, with 9 bases in the middle. The germline CDR1 and CDR2 sequences are LGHNT and FRNRAP. The CDR3 consists of 15 residues. The CDR3 loop reads CASGLVGTSTDTQYF. DNA for the CDR3: TGTGCTAGTGGTTTGGTAGGGACTTCCACAGATACGCAGTATTTT.

The chain carries TRBV29-1 and TRBJ2-5; perhaps TRBD2 as D (6 bases). The germline V and J ends were trimmed by 6 bases and 2 bases, with 10 bases remaining between them. The germline gives CDR1 SQVTM, CDR2 ANQGSEA. The CDR3 length is 12 residues. The CDR3 sequence is CSVLRGQETQYF. CDR3 coding DNA: TGCAGCGTCCTCCGGGGGCAAGAGACCCAGTACTTC.

The rearrangement links TRBV2 to TRBJ1-4, with a possible D match to TRBD1 (6 bases). CDR3 length: 14 amino acids. Germline CDR1 reads SNHLY; CDR2 reads FYNNEI. V lost 3 bases to trimming and J lost 7 bases, with 12 bases between them. The CDR3 bases are TGTGCCAGCAGTGATGGGGGGGCGGGTGAAAAACTGTTTTTT. It is translated as CASSDGGAGEKLFF.

The chain joins TRBV24-1 to TRBJ1-4; 9 bases are a match to TRBD1. Germline loops: CDR1 KGHDR, CDR2 SFDVKD. CDR3 size: 14 residues. J gave up 8 bases and V 6 bases, and 6 bases lay outside the gene matches. Here the CDR3 reads CATSRTGEGEKLFF. The CDR3 nucleotides are TGTGCCACCAGTCGGACAGGGGAAGGAGAAAAACTGTTTTTT.

V and J are TRBV6-5 and TRBJ1-1; TRBD1 is a possible D gene (5 bases). Looked up from germline, CDR1 is MNHEY and CDR2 is SVGAGI. Trimming removed 2 bases at V and 5 bases at J, with 12 bases between. The CDR3 totals 14 residues. The CDR3 loop is CASSYVGGGTEAFF. The CDR3 bases are TGTGCCAGCAGTTACGTCGGTGGGGGGACTGAAGCTTTCTTT.

This clone has more than one count but fewer than ten. V gene TRBV7-2 combines with J gene TRBJ1-3; D call uncertain. Germline V gene lookup returns CDR1 SGHTA and CDR2 FQGNSA. Trimming stripped 2 bases from V and 2 bases from J, with 7 bases between. The CDR3 sequence is 14 residues long. Here the CDR3 reads CASSLKSAGNTIYF. The CDR3 DNA sequence: TGTGCCAGCAGCTTAAAGTCAGCTGGAAACACCATATATTTT.

The CDR3 sequence is CASNFGGPYGYTF. As DNA, the CDR3 is TGTGCCAGCAATTTCGGGGGGCCCTATGGCTACACCTTC. This sequence joins TRBV28 and TRBJ1-2; TRBD1 is a possible D gene (6 bases). The germline gives CDR1 MDHEN, CDR2 SYDVKM. V shed 7 bases and J shed 4 bases, with 13 bases lying between them. The CDR3 length is 13 residues.

V is TRBV3-1 (or the pseudogene TRBV3-2) and J is TRBJ1-1; D might be TRBD1 (6 bases). The germline gives CDR1 LGHDT, CDR2 YNNKEL (reference sequence). Trimming took off 2 bases at V and 0 bases at J, with 10 bases between the two ends. CDR3 length equals 15 residues. CDR3 loop: CASSQTGSMNTEAFF. The CDR3 DNA follows: TGTGCCAGCAGCCAAACAGGGTCCATGAACACTGAAGCTTTCTTT.

V gene TRBV4-2 combines with J gene TRBJ1-4; TRBD1 matches at 8 bases. The germline V gene has CDR1 LGHNA and CDR2 YNFKEQ. After removal of 4 bases from V and 3 bases from J, the junction contained 1 base not matched to a gene. The CDR3 has 14 residues. CDR3 sequence: CASSPDRANEKLFF. Here the CDR3 DNA reads TGTGCCAGCAGCCCGGACAGGGCTAATGAAAAACTGTTTTTT.

The rearrangement joins TRBV20-1 to TRBJ1-2; D is unclear. This CDR3 has 14 amino acids. V lost 3 bases, J lost 5 bases, and 16 bases lay in between. CDR1 is DFQATT, CDR2 SNEGSKA, per germline (reference sequence). CDR3 amino acids: CSASKNSGSYGYTF. Here the CDR3 DNA reads TGCAGTGCTAGTAAAAATAGTGGTTCGTATGGCTACACCTTC.

This chain joins TRBV9 and TRBJ1-3; the D gene is possibly TRBD1 (5 bases). In germline, CDR1 is SGDLS, CDR2 YYNGEE. The CDR3 has 15 amino acids. V gave up 0 bases and J gave up 4 bases, with 11 bases separating them. The CDR3 DNA reads TGTGCCAGCAGCGTAGGTAGTTGGACAGGAAACACCATATATTTT. Amino acids: CASSVGSWTGNTIYF. Complete variable domain (other parts from reference TRBV9 and TRBJ1-3): DSGVTQTPKHLITATGQRVTLRCSPRSGDLSVYWYQQSLDQGLQFLIQYYNGEERAKGNILERFSAQQFPDLHSELNLSSLELGDSALYFCASSVGSWTGNTIYFGEGSWLTVV.

The chain carries TRBV28 and TRBJ1-5; possibly TRBD1 for D (6 bases). V was cut by 7 bases and J by 4 bases, with 17 bases left in between. The CDR3 spans 15 residues. CDR1 and CDR2 (germline): MDHEN, SYDVKM. As DNA, the CDR3 is TGTGCCAGCACCGTTTGGGGGGGCCGAAATCAGCCCCAGCATTTT. It codes for CASTVWGGRNQPQHF.

This chain connects TRBV3-1 (or the pseudogene TRBV3-2) to TRBJ1-5, with a possible D match to TRBD1 (5 bases). Germline CDR1 and CDR2: LGHDT and YNNKEL (reference sequence). This CDR3 spans 15 amino acids. Trimming left V 6 bases short and J 2 bases short, with 14 bases between. Written as DNA, the CDR3 is TGTGCCAGCAGTCCCGGGGGGGGTGGCAATCAGCCCCAGCATTTT. Encoded protein: CASSPGGGGNQPQHF.

The chain combines TRBV19 with TRBJ2-7, with TRBD2 as a possible D gene (7 bases). This CDR3 is 16 amino acids long. Trimming stripped 5 bases from V and 2 bases from J, with 19 bases between. Germline values: CDR1 LNHDA, CDR2 SQIVND (reference sequence). The CDR3 bases are TGTGCCAGTAGTCCCCAGCGGGACACCGGAACCTACGAGCAGTACTTC. This codes for CASSPQRDTGTYEQYF.

This rearrangement joins TRBV5-1 to TRBJ1-2; D gene ambiguous. The CDR3 extends over 13 amino acids. Per germline, CDR1 SGHRS and CDR2 YFSETQ. The V and J ends lost 4 bases and 3 bases respectively, with 10 bases between them. The CDR3 sequence is CASSLDTDYGYTF. As DNA, the CDR3 is TGCGCCAGCAGCCTCGACACCGACTATGGCTACACCTTC. Full variable domain (outside the CDR3, taken from reference TRBV5-1 and TRBJ1-2): KAGVTQTPRYLIKTRGQQVTLSCSPISGHRSVSWYQQTPGQGLQFLFEYFSETQRNKGNFPGRFSGRQFSNSRSEMNVSTLELGDSALYLCASSLDTDYGYTFGSGTRLTVV.